This T cell receptor (beta chain) is drawn from a study of blood T cell repertoires in COVID-19. Study-level background: In each case, the material was cDNA or gDNA derived from T cells, B-cell-depleted T cells, or PBMCs.

The CDR3 consists of 12 residues. Trimming removed 6 bases from V and 6 bases from J, with 9 bases in between. Profiling relied on immunoSEQ multiplex PCR, and the TCRdb table lists in-frame clones only, not all of them. The profile shows roughly 160,000 clones, more than 75% of them singletons. The V call is TRBV12-3 or TRBV12-4, the J call TRBJ1-3; tentatively, D is TRBD1 (6 bases). The TCR originated in a man aged 18 to 30 with acute or convalescent COVID-19. Material for sequencing was peripheral blood. The CDR3 bases are TGTGCCAGCAGCAGGACAGAAAACACCATATATTTT. It encodes CASSRTENTIYF.